This TCR beta chain was observed in a study of control samples from healthy donors and cancer patients. Germline V gives CDR1 DFQATT, CDR2 SNEGSKA (reference sequence). The V and J ends lost 5 bases and 4 bases respectively, with 8 bases between them. This CDR3 contains 11 residues. TCRdb's table, derived via immunoSEQ multiplex PCR, lists solely in-frame clones and lacks some. The sample has around 48,000 clones, more than 85% seen once; the top ten hold 23%. The sequencing sample was made of PBMCs. This TCR was sampled from a woman between 50 and 59 years old with head and neck cancer. This chain links TRBV20-1 with TRBJ1-2; D is ambiguous. The CDR3 region is CSARVGYGYTF. The DNA of the CDR3 is TGCAGTGCTCGGGTCGGCTATGGCTACACCTTC.